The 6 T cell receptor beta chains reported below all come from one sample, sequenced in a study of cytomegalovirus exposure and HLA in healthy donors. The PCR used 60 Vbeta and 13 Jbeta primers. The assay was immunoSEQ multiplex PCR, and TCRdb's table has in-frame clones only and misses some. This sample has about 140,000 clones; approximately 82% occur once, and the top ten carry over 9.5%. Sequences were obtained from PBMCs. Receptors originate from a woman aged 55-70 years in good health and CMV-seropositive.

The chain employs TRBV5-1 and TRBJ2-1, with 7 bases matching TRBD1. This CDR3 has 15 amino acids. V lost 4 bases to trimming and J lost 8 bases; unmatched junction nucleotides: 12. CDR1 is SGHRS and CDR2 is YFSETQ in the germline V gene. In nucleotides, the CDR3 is TGCGCCAGCAGCCCCAGACAGGGCGGGTTGGATGAGCAGTTCTTC. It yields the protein CASSPRQGGLDEQFF.

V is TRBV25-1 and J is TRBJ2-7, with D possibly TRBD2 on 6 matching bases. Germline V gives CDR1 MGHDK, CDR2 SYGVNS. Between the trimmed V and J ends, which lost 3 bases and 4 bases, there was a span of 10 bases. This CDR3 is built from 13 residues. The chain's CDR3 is CASSDSGAYEQYF. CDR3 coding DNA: TGTGCCAGCAGTGACTCGGGAGCTTACGAGCAGTACTTC.

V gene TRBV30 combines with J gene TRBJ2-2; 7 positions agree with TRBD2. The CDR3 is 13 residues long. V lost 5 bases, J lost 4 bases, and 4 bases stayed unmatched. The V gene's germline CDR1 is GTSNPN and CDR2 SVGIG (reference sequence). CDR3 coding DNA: TGTGCCTGGTCCGGGACTACCACCGGGGAGCTGTTTTTT. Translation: CAWSGTTTGELFF.

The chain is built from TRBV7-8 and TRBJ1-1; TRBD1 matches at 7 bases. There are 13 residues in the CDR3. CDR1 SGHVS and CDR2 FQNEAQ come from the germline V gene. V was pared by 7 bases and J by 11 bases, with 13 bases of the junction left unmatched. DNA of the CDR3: TGTGCCAGCATGACAAGACAGGGAGAAGTTGCTTTCTTT. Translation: CASMTRQGEVAFF.

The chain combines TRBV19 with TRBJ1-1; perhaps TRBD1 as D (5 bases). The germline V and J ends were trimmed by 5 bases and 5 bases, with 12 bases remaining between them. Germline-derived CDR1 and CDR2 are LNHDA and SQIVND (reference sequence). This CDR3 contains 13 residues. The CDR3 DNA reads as TGTGCCAGTAGTGCCGCGGCAGGGACTGAAGCTTTCTTT. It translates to CASSAAAGTEAFF.

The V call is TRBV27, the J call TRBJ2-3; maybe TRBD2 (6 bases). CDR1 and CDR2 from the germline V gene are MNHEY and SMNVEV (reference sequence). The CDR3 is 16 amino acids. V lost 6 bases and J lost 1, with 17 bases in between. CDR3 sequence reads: CASSTLGGTRTDTQYF. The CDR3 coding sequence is TGTGCCAGCAGCACCTTGGGGGGAACCCGCACAGATACGCAGTATTTT.